This entry concerns a single T cell receptor (beta chain). What it binds is unknown. Here immunoSEQ multiplex PCR was the method, and the copy in TCRdb shows in-frame clones only, minus some. The repertoire includes about 130,000 clones, 70% to 90% of them detected once, and roughly 2% sits in the top ten. This sample is drawn from a study of cytotoxic CD8 clonotypes in ibrutinib-treated CLL. About the study: Some 10 relapsed/refractory, some 14 treatment-naive; some 17 IGHV unmutated.

Study-wide findings and caveats: Samples were collected at differing times from sustained-remission and progressing patients.

This CDR3 is built from 17 residues. Unmatched junction bases numbered 9, after V lost 2 bases and J lost 2 bases. Germline CDR1 is MGHRA and CDR2 is YSYEKL. The specimen comprised PBMCs, sampled after 24 months of ibrutinib treatment. This chain links TRBV4-1 with TRBJ2-1; 7 nucleotides line up with TRBD2. This receptor was taken from a human donor with chronic lymphocytic leukemia. The CDR3 nucleotides read TGCGCCAGCAGCCAACCGTGGGGCGGGAGAGCCTACAATGAGCAGTTCTTC. It codes for CASSQPWGGRAYNEQFF.